The 9 T cell receptor beta chains presented below share a single source sample, sequenced in a study of T cells in Graves' hyperthyroidism and ophthalmopathy. Template material for amplifying TCR beta CDR3 regions consisted of RNA transcripts. The HTBI set primed first-round TCR CDR3 RT-PCR. TCRdb itself ran the multiplex PCR reads through MiXCR, one entry per CDR3 protein. Of 640,000 or so distinct CDR3 sequences listed, approximately 14% were seen once; the top ten hold more than 6%. Source material: blood. These receptors originate from a woman younger than 35 with Graves' ophthalmopathy.

The V call is TRBV6-1, the J call TRBJ2-5; maybe TRBD2 (5 bases). V was clipped by 6 bases and J by 5 bases, with 13 bases between them. Germline-derived CDR1 and CDR2 are MNHNS and SASEGT. The CDR3 extends over 13 amino acids. The CDR3 DNA is TGTGCCAGCAGACTTTGGACTCGGGAGACCCAGTACTTC. This sequence encodes CASRLWTRETQYF.

Of note for this clonotype: One end of the junction varies from germline; a read error may be responsible. The chain combines TRBV20-1 with TRBJ2-3, with TRBD2 matching 12 bases. Per the germline V gene, CDR1 is DFQATT and CDR2 is SNEGSKA (reference sequence). CDR3 size: 16 residues. CDR3: CRARLAGGAGTDTQYF. Written as DNA, the CDR3 is TGCAGAGCTAGGCTAGCGGGGGGGGCGGGCACAGATACGCAGTATTTT.

This sequence joins TRBV27 and TRBJ2-5, with TRBD1 identical over 10 bases. The germline CDR1 and CDR2 sequences are MNHEY and SMNVEV (reference sequence). The CDR3 is made up of 16 amino acids. Losses at the gene ends were 4 bases for V and 2 bases for J; bases not matched to a gene: 7. The CDR3 sequence: CASSSDRDRGQETQYF. In DNA form, the CDR3 reads TGTGCCAGCAGTTCCGACCGGGACAGGGGACAAGAGACCCAGTACTTC.

This clonotype was counted ten times or more. The genes are TRBV15 and TRBJ2-6; a weak D match, TRBD2 (6 bases). The V gene's germline CDR1 is LNHNV and CDR2 YYDKDF (reference sequence). The CDR3 is made up of 17 amino acids. V dropped 5 bases and J dropped 1 base, with 15 bases sitting between them. The CDR3 loop is CATSPRGDGSGANVLTF. The CDR3 DNA follows: TGTGCCACCAGCCCTCGCGGGGATGGATCTGGGGCCAACGTCCTGACTTTC.

The genes are TRBV19 and TRBJ1-2, with 9 bases fitting TRBD1. This CDR3 has 16 residues. J lost 0 bases, V lost 7 bases, and 9 bases had no gene match. The germline V gene encodes CDR1 LNHDA and CDR2 SQIVND (reference sequence). The CDR3 loop is CASTTAGTGPNYGYTF. In DNA, the CDR3 is TGTGCCAGTACTACGGCCGGGACAGGGCCTAACTATGGCTACACCTTC.

This clonotype turned up a few times. This sequence joins TRBV19 and TRBJ2-3; D possibly matches TRBD1 or TRBD2 (5 bases each). Germline V gives CDR1 LNHDA, CDR2 SQIVND (reference sequence). Trimming stripped 3 bases from V and 0 bases from J, with 16 bases between. This CDR3 region has 17 residues. The CDR3 protein is CASSIHSLGASTDTQYF. DNA for the CDR3: TGTGCCAGTAGTATTCACTCTCTCGGGGCCAGCACAGATACGCAGTATTTT.

This clonotype was seen at least ten times. The chain is built from TRBV27 and TRBJ2-2; D tentatively fits TRBD1 or TRBD2 (6 bases each). Germline CDR1 and CDR2: MNHEY and SMNVEV (reference sequence). V shed 4 bases and J shed 1 base, with 13 bases lying between them. The CDR3 runs to 16 residues. This CDR3 is CASSSAQGGNTGELFF. CDR3 nucleotide sequence: TGTGCCAGCAGTTCAGCACAGGGAGGGAACACCGGGGAGCTGTTTTTT.

This chain uses TRBV29-1 with TRBJ2-1; D unresolved. V shed 5 bases and J shed 1 base, with 9 bases lying between them. CDR3 length equals 13 residues. Germline CDR1 is SQVTM and CDR2 is ANQGSEA. CDR3 region: CSVFHKSYNEQFF. CDR3 sequence (DNA): TGCAGCGTTTTTCATAAGTCCTACAATGAGCAGTTCTTC.

This clonotype was seen a few times. This chain joins TRBV5-1 and TRBJ2-3; maybe TRBD1 (6 bases). The germline V gene encodes CDR1 SGHRS and CDR2 YFSETQ. The CDR3 is 14 amino acids. V was trimmed by 4 bases and J by 2 bases, leaving 11 bases between them. CDR3 amino acids: CASSQWTVTDTQYF. The CDR3 nucleotides read TGCGCCAGCAGCCAGTGGACAGTCACAGATACGCAGTATTTT.